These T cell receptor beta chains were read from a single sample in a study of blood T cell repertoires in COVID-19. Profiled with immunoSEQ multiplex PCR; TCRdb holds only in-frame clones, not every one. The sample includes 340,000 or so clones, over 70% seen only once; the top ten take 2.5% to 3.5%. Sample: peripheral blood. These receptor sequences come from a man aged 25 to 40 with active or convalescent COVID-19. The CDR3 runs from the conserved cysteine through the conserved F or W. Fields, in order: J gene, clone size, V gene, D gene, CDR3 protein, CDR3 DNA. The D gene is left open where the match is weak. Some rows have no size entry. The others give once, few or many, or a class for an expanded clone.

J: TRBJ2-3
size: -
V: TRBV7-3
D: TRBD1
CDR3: CASSLIGGQGVRSADTQYF
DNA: TGTGCCAGCAGCTTAATTGGGGGACAGGGTGTCAGATCCGCAGATACGCAGTATTTT

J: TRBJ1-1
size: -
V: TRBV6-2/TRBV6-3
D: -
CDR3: CASSPLTVTETEAFF
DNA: TGTGCCAGCAGCCCACTCACCGTAACAGAGACTGAAGCTTTCTTT

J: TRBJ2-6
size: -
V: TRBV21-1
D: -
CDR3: CASRSGTGSGANVLTF
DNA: TGTGCCAGCAGATCTGGGACAGGGTCTGGGGCCAACGTCCTGACTTTC

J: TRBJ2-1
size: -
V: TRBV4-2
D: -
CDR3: CASSQDADENEQFF
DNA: TGTGCCAGCAGCCAAGATGCGGATGAGAATGAGCAGTTCTTC

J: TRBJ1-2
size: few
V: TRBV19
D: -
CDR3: CASSLTGYGYTF
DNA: TGTGCCAGTAGTCTGACGGGGTATGGCTACACCTTC

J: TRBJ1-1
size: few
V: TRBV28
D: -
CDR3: CASSSAFIGVNTEAFF
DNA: TGTGCCAGCAGTTCCGCATTCATAGGAGTGAACACTGAAGCTTTCTTT

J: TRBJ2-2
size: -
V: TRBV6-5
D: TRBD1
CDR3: CASSPDRGRGGELFF
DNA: TGTGCCAGCAGCCCAGACAGGGGCAGAGGCGGGGAGCTGTTTTTT

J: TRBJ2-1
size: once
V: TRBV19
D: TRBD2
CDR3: CASSIAGTSPEQFF
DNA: TGTGCCAGTAGTATAGCCGGGACTAGCCCCGAGCAGTTCTTC

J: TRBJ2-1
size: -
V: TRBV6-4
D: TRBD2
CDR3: CASSVPAGGWNEQFF
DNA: TGTGCCAGCAGTGTCCCAGCGGGAGGGTGGAATGAGCAGTTCTTC

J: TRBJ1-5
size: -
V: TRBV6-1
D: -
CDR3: CASSEGTSMWQPQHF
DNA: TGTGCCAGCAGTGAAGGGACATCTATGTGGCAGCCCCAGCATTTT

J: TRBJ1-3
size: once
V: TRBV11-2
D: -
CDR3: CASSSRTVGSGNTIYF
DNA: TGTGCCAGCAGCTCCAGGACAGTAGGCTCTGGAAACACCATATATTTT

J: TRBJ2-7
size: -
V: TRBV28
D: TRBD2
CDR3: CAITLAGGNSYEQYF
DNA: TGTGCCATCACACTAGCGGGAGGGAATTCCTACGAGCAGTACTTC

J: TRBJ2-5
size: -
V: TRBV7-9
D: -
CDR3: CASNRKGEETQYF
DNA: TGTGCCAGCAACCGCAAGGGAGAAGAGACCCAGTACTTC

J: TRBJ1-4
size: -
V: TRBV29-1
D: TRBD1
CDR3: CSVLGGTGWIF
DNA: TGCAGCGTCCTGGGTGGGACAGGGTGGATTTTT

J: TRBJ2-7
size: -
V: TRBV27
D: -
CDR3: CASSFRGSEQYF
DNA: TGTGCCAGCAGTTTCCGGGGAAGCGAGCAGTACTTC

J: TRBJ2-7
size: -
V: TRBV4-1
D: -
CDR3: CASSQGAGKGRAYEQYF
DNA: TGCGCCAGCAGCCAAGGCGCGGGAAAGGGTAGAGCCTACGAGCAGTACTTC

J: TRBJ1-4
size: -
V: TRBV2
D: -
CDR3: CASLNEGLINEKLFF
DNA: TGTGCCAGCCTAAATGAGGGACTGATTAATGAAAAACTGTTTTTT

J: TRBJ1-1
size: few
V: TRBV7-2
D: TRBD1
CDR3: CASSVTGGNTEAFF
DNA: TGTGCCAGCAGCGTAACAGGGGGGAACACTGAAGCTTTCTTT

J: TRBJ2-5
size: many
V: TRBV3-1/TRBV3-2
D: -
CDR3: CASSQVEQETQYF
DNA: TGTGCCAGCAGCCAGGTCGAGCAAGAGACCCAGTACTTC

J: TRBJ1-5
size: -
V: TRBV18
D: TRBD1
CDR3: CASTTGVNQPQHF
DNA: TGTGCCAGCACAACAGGGGTGAATCAGCCCCAGCATTTT

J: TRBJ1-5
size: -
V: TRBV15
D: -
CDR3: CATSIVGSNQPQHF
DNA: TGTGCCACCAGCATTGTGGGCAGTAATCAGCCCCAGCATTTT

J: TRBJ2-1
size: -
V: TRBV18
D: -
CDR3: CASSPSGSTTEGEQFF
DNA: TGTGCCAGCTCACCGTCCGGATCCACTACCGAGGGTGAGCAGTTCTTC

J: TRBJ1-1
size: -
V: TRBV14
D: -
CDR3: CASSQAPRWTEAFF
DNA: TGTGCCAGCAGCCAAGCACCGAGGTGGACTGAAGCTTTCTTT

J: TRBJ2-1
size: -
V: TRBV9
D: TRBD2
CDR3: CASSVGGRNNEQFF
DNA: TGTGCCAGCAGCGTAGGCGGGAGAAACAATGAGCAGTTCTTC

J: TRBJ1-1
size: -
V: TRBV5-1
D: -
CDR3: CASSLEVGNTEAFF
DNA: TGCGCCAGCAGCTTGGAAGTGGGCAACACTGAAGCTTTCTTT

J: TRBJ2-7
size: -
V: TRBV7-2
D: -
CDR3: CASSSAGPGGYEQYF
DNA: TGTGCCAGCAGCTCCGCGGGGCCGGGCGGCTACGAGCAGTACTTC

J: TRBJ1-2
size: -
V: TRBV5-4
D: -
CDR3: CASASGSGSSGYTF
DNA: TGTGCCAGCGCCAGCGGGTCTGGGTCAAGTGGCTACACCTTC

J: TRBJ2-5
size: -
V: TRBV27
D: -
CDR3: CASSFRGEETQYF
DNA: TGTGCCAGCAGTTTCAGGGGAGAGGAGACCCAGTACTTC

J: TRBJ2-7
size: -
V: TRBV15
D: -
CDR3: CATSSVFSYEQYF
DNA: TGTGCCACCAGCAGTGTCTTCTCCTACGAGCAGTACTTC

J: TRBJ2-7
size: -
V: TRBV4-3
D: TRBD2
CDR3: CASSQGAGGAYEQYF
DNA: TGCGCCAGCAGCCAAGGGGCCGGGGGGGCCTACGAGCAGTACTTC

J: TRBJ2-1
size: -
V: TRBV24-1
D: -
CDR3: CATSSDEQFF
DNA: TGTGCCACCTCCTCGGATGAGCAGTTCTTC

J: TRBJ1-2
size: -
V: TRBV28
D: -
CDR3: CASSLVSANYGYTF
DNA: TGTGCCAGCAGTCTCGTATCGGCTAACTATGGCTACACCTTC

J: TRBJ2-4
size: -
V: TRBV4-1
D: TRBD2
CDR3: CASSQVPGRLAAKNIQYF
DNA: TGCGCCAGCAGCCAAGTCCCCGGTCGACTAGCGGCGAAAAACATTCAGTACTTC

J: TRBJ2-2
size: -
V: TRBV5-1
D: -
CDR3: CASSPGGLLKNTGELFF
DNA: TGCGCCAGCAGCCCCGGGGGTCTTCTAAAGAACACCGGGGAGCTGTTTTTT

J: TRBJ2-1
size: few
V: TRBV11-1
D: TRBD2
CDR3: CASSLKTSGSNEQFF
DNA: TGTGCCAGCAGCTTGAAGACTAGCGGTTCAAATGAGCAGTTCTTC

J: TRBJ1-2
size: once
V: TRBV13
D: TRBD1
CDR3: CASSTGVGYGYTF
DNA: TGTGCCAGCAGCACAGGGGTTGGCTATGGCTACACCTTC

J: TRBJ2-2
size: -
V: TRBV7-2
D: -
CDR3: CASSPRRSLNTGELFF
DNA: TGTGCCAGCAGCCCCCGAAGGAGTCTAAACACCGGGGAGCTGTTTTTT

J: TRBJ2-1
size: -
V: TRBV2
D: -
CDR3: CASSEMGGEVNEQFF
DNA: TGTGCCAGCAGTGAAATGGGCGGGGAGGTCAATGAGCAGTTCTTC

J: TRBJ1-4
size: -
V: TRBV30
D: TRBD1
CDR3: CAWRSRDRASEKLFF
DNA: TGTGCCTGGAGAAGCCGGGACAGGGCGTCGGAAAAACTGTTTTTT

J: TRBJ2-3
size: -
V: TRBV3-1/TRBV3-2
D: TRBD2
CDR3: CASSRGTSGSLSTDTQYF
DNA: TGTGCCAGCAGCCGAGGGACTAGCGGGAGCCTCAGCACAGATACGCAGTATTTT

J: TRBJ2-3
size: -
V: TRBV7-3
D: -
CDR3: CASSRRGLGGTDTQYF
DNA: TGTGCCAGCAGCCGAAGGGGCCTCGGGGGTACAGATACGCAGTATTTT

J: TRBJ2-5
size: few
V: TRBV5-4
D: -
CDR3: CASSLVGHQETQYF
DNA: TGTGCCAGCAGCTTGGTTGGCCACCAAGAGACCCAGTACTTC

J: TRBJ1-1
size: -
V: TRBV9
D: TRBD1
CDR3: CASRRGTGVTEAFF
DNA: TGTGCCAGCCGCAGGGGGACAGGGGTCACTGAAGCTTTCTTT